These T cell receptor beta chains were read from a single sample in a study of cytomegalovirus exposure and HLA in healthy donors. Sequencing was performed with immunoSEQ multiplex PCR; in TCRdb, only in-frame clones are kept and a portion is missing. The table lists approximately 76,000 clones, with 3.5% to 4% in the top ten. What was sequenced was PBMCs. The source of these receptors is a man between 18 and 29 years old in good health and CMV-seropositive. Both conserved end residues are part of each CDR3. A D gene is named only where the DNA matches it firmly.

d_call j_call v_call cdr3_nt cdr3_aa
NA TRBJ2-1 TRBV5-1 TGCGCCAGCAGCTGGGGAGTTCGGAATGAGCAGTTCTTC CASSWGVRNEQFF
NA TRBJ1-1 TRBV9 TGTGCCAGCAGCGTAGTAGGGGGTTTTTATGGGACTGAAGCTTTCTTT CASSVVGGFYGTEAFF
NA TRBJ2-7 TRBV4-1 TGCGCCAGCAGCCCGACAGGGAGGTACGAGCAGTACTTC CASSPTGRYEQYF
NA TRBJ2-3 TRBV6-5 TGTGCCAGCAGTCCGGCTCCTTCGGGAGATACGCAGTATTTT CASSPAPSGDTQYF
TRBD2 TRBJ2-7 TRBV11-1 TGTGCCAGCAGTCCCCCCAGCGGGGGGGCACGCGAGCAGTACTTC CASSPPSGGAREQYF
TRBD1 TRBJ1-1 TRBV7-3 TGTGCCAGCAGCTTCATTCGGGACAGGGGGGGAAGGGTATCGGGGACTGAAGCTTTCTTT CASSFIRDRGGRVSGTEAFF
TRBD1 TRBJ1-5 TRBV12-5 TGTGCTAGTGGTTTCCCGTCCCGTGGGACAGGTACCCACGGAGGACAGCCCCAGCATTTT CASGFPSRGTGTHGGQPQHF
NA TRBJ2-3 TRBV7-9 TGTGCCAGCAGCTTAAGCACTAGAGACTCAGATACGCAGTATTTT CASSLSTRDSDTQYF
NA TRBJ2-7 TRBV25-1 TGTGCCAGCAGTGGACAGGAGTCCTACGAGCAGTACTTC CASSGQESYEQYF
NA TRBJ2-1 TRBV6-6 TGTGCCAGCAGTTATGGACAAACAGACAATGAGCAGTTCTTC CASSYGQTDNEQFF
NA TRBJ2-6 TRBV2 TGTGCCAGCAGTGACGGTTTATCTGGGGCCAACGTCCTGACTTTC CASSDGLSGANVLTF
TRBD2 TRBJ2-3 TRBV19 TGTGCCAGTACATCGATCGGGCTAGCGGGTGGCACAGATACGCAGTATTTT CASTSIGLAGGTDTQYF
NA TRBJ1-1 TRBV6-5 TGTGCCAGCAGTTACGGTAGAGGGGGTGCAACTTTCTTT CASSYGRGGATFF
TRBD2 TRBJ2-3 TRBV5-4 TGTGCCAGCAGCCCGAGCCTAGCGGGGGGCAGGGATACGCAGTATTTT CASSPSLAGGRDTQYF
NA TRBJ1-3 TRBV6-1 TGTGCCAGCAGTGAAAGCGGATTCTCTGGAAACACCATATATTTT CASSESGFSGNTIYF
TRBD1 TRBJ2-7 TRBV9 TGTGCCAGCGGGACAGAAGAGTACGAGCAGTACTTC CASGTEEYEQYF
TRBD1 TRBJ2-1 TRBV19 TGTGCCAGTAAAGGCGGAAGGACAGGGGGCTACAATGAGCAGTTCTTC CASKGGRTGGYNEQFF
NA TRBJ1-2 TRBV7-3 TGTGCCAGCAGCTTAGGGGCGGCCAAGGTCTTC CASSLGAAKVF
TRBD1 TRBJ1-2 TRBV4-1 TGCGCCAGCAGCCACGGCAAACAGGGGGCGGGGAATGGCTACACCTTC CASSHGKQGAGNGYTF
TRBD1 TRBJ2-1 TRBV9 TGTGCCAGCAGCCCCGGGACAGGGAACAATGAGCAGTTCTTC CASSPGTGNNEQFF
NA TRBJ2-7 TRBV28 TGTGCCAGCAGTTTAGCCAGAACTAAGAACGAGCAGTACTTC CASSLARTKNEQYF
NA TRBJ2-7 TRBV19 TGTGCCAGTAGTATCAGAACAGGTGTCGAGCAGTACTTC CASSIRTGVEQYF
NA TRBJ2-7 TRBV6-5 TGTGCCAGCAGTATGTATGACCCCGGGGCCTACGAGCAGTACTTC CASSMYDPGAYEQYF
TRBD1 TRBJ1-5 TRBV27 TGTGCCGGCAGAGTACAGGGGGGTCAGCCCCAGCATTTT CAGRVQGGQPQHF
NA TRBJ2-1 TRBV28 TGTGCCAGCAGTGCCAGCGGAAGATACAATGAGCAGTTCTTC CASSASGRYNEQFF
NA TRBJ1-2 TRBV4-1 TGCGCCAGCAGCCTACAGGGAAAGGGCCGGGGGGAGGGCTACACCTTC CASSLQGKGRGEGYTF
NA TRBJ2-7 TRBV6-5 TGTGCCAGCAGTTACGGGGGGTCCTACGAGCAGTACTTC CASSYGGSYEQYF
TRBD2 TRBJ2-1 TRBV6-4 TGTGCCAGCACCCCCCTAGCGGGAGGATCCAATGAGCAGTTCTTC CASTPLAGGSNEQFF
NA TRBJ2-3 TRBV18 TGTGCCAGCTCATCAACTTCGGCGGCGGGGCCAGATACGCAGTATTTT CASSSTSAAGPDTQYF
TRBD1 TRBJ2-7 TRBV27 TGTGCCAGCAGCCCCAGCCCCGGGACAGGCGTCTCCTACGAGCAGTACTTC CASSPSPGTGVSYEQYF
TRBD2 TRBJ2-7 TRBV9 TGTGCCAGCAGCGTATTGTCATCCCGGGGGGACGAGCAGTACTTC CASSVLSSRGDEQYF
NA TRBJ1-3 TRBV19 TGTGCCAGTAAGAGGGCTGATACTGGAAACACCATATATTTT CASKRADTGNTIYF
NA TRBJ2-2 TRBV15 TGTGCCACCAGCAGCAGGGAAACCGGGGAGCTGTTTTTT CATSSRETGELFF
NA TRBJ1-1 TRBV10-3 TGTGCCATCAGGTTTACAGGGCAAGATGAAGCTTTCTTT CAIRFTGQDEAFF
NA TRBJ1-2 TRBV9 TGTGCCAGCAGCGTAGACCCTTACGGGTATGGCTACACCTTC CASSVDPYGYGYTF
NA TRBJ2-7 TRBV6-5 TGTGCCAGCAGTTTCACAGGGTTTACCTACGAGCAGTACTTC CASSFTGFTYEQYF
TRBD1 TRBJ2-7 TRBV27 TGTGCCAGCAGTCAGGGGACAGCCTTCTACGAGCAGTACTTC CASSQGTAFYEQYF
NA TRBJ2-7 TRBV11-2 TGTGCCAGCAGCTTATCAGGGTATAGGCAGGGTACTGGGGAGCAGTACTTC CASSLSGYRQGTGEQYF
TRBD2 TRBJ2-3 TRBV11-3 TGTGCCAGCAGCCTTGTCTCGGGGGGGACAGATACGCAGTATTTT CASSLVSGGTDTQYF
NA TRBJ1-1 TRBV5-1 TGCGCCAGCAGCCATGGGCGGGCCCTACCGACCGACACTGAAGCTTTCTTT CASSHGRALPTDTEAFF
NA TRBJ1-1 TRBV4-2 TGTGCCAGCAGCCAAGTGGGAGGGGGGACTGAAGCTTTCTTT CASSQVGGGTEAFF
NA TRBJ1-2 TRBV7-9 TGTGCCAGCAGCTTCGGGGGAAACTATGGCTACACCTTC CASSFGGNYGYTF
TRBD1 TRBJ1-1 TRBV28 TGTGCCAGCAGCCCACCAGACAGGGACACTGAAGCTTTCTTT CASSPPDRDTEAFF
NA TRBJ2-1 TRBV27 TGTGCCACCAGGGACCCCGGGACTGCCCCAGCTTGGGAGCAGTTCTTC CATRDPGTAPAWEQFF
NA TRBJ2-2 TRBV6-1 TGTGCCAGCAGCGGGGGTCTTGACACCGGGGAGCTGTTTTTT CASSGGLDTGELFF
NA TRBJ2-1 TRBV7-3 TGTGCCAGCAGCCGCACCGGGTCGTCCTACAATGAGCAGTTCTTC CASSRTGSSYNEQFF
NA TRBJ1-5 TRBV19 TGTGCCAGTAGTATACGGTACAGCATACAGCCCCAGCATTTT CASSIRYSIQPQHF
NA TRBJ1-2 TRBV6-1 TGTGCCAGCTCTTTAGTATTTGGCTACACCTTC CASSLVFGYTF
NA TRBJ2-1 TRBV6-1 TGTGCCAGCAATTCGGGAGAGTACAATGAGCAGTTCTTC CASNSGEYNEQFF
TRBD2 TRBJ2-2 TRBV13 TGTGCCAGCAGCCATGGACTAGCGGGAGGGCCGGACACCGGGGAGCTGTTTTTT CASSHGLAGGPDTGELFF